This entry lists 12 T cell receptor beta chains sequenced from one sample in a study of blood T cell repertoires in COVID-19. The assay was immunoSEQ multiplex PCR, and TCRdb's table has in-frame clones only and misses some. This sample has 95,000 to 150,000 clones, with approximately 90% found just once. The sample consisted of peripheral blood. The source of these receptors is a man in his fifties with COVID-19, enrolled during active disease.

The chain links TRBV19 to TRBJ2-2; no clear D gene. Germline loops: CDR1 LNHDA, CDR2 SQIVND (reference sequence). The germline V and J ends were trimmed by 5 bases and 9 bases, with 16 bases remaining between them. The CDR3 totals 14 residues. In DNA, the CDR3 is TGTGCCAGTAGTCTCACGCTAGTTGCCCGGGAGCTGTTTTTT. Encoded protein: CASSLTLVARELFF.

CDR3 nucleotide sequence: TGTGCCAGCAGCCCAAGCGGTATAATGGGAGGAGATACGCAGTATTTT. Protein: CASSPSGIMGGDTQYF. The rearrangement joins TRBV7-9 to TRBJ2-3; D might be TRBD2 (6 bases). V lost 5 bases to trimming and J lost 5 bases, with 20 bases between them. This CDR3 spans 16 amino acids. Germline lookup yields CDR1 SEHNR and CDR2 FQNEAQ (reference sequence).

The genes are TRBV18 and TRBJ2-3; 9 bases are a match to TRBD2. Germline CDR1 is KGHSH and CDR2 is LQKENI. J gave up 5 bases and V 2 bases, and 5 bases lay outside the gene matches. CDR3 length equals 15 residues. The CDR3 DNA follows: TGTGCCAGCTCACCAAGAGCAGCGGGAGGAGATACGCAGTATTTT. Its protein is CASSPRAAGGDTQYF.

The chain couples TRBV6-1 to TRBJ1-1; D gene unclear. Per germline, CDR1 MNHNS and CDR2 SASEGT. V lost 0 bases to trimming and J lost 6 bases, with 5 bases between them. The CDR3 consists of 12 residues. For the CDR3, the DNA is TGTGCCAGCAGTGAAGCGCCAGCTGAAGCTTTCTTT. It specifies CASSEAPAEAFF.

V gene TRBV2 combines with J gene TRBJ1-5; D gene uncertain. CDR1 is SNHLY and CDR2 is FYNNEI in the germline V gene. Trimming removed 2 bases from V and 4 bases from J, with 3 bases in between. The CDR3 spans 12 residues. The chain's CDR3 is CASSEQNQPQHF. As DNA, the CDR3 is TGTGCCAGCAGTGAACAGAATCAGCCCCAGCATTTT.

This chain connects TRBV7-8 to TRBJ1-4, with D perhaps TRBD1 (5 bases). Trimming left V 4 bases short and J 0 bases short, with 9 bases between. The CDR3 runs 15 residues. Per the germline V gene, CDR1 is SGHVS and CDR2 is FQNEAQ. Here the CDR3 DNA reads TGTGCCAGCAGCTCTGAGACAGCAACTAATGAAAAACTGTTTTTT. Amino acid sequence: CASSSETATNEKLFF.

V usage is TRBV5-1 and J usage is TRBJ1-4; TRBD1 might be the D (6 bases). CDR3 length equals 14 residues. V was shortened by 4 bases and J by 7 bases, with 14 bases between the two germline ends. Germline V gene sequence: CDR1 SGHRS, CDR2 YFSETQ. The DNA of the CDR3 is TGCGCCAGCAGCACTAGACAGGCGCCTGAAAAACTGTTTTTT. The encoded protein is CASSTRQAPEKLFF. Full variable domain (missing parts from reference TRBV5-1 and TRBJ1-4): KAGVTQTPRYLIKTRGQQVTLSCSPISGHRSVSWYQQTPGQGLQFLFEYFSETQRNKGNFPGRFSGRQFSNSRSEMNVSTLELGDSALYLCASSTRQAPEKLFFGSGTQLSVL.

This sequence joins TRBV11-2 and TRBJ2-4; D is unclear. V shed 5 bases and J shed 7 bases, with 12 bases lying between them. Germline V gene data show CDR1 as SGHAT and CDR2 as FQNNGV. This CDR3 spans 13 amino acids. CDR3 amino acids: CASSRLQDNIQYF. The CDR3, as DNA: TGTGCCAGCAGCCGCCTTCAGGATAACATTCAGTACTTC.

The genes are TRBV6-5 and TRBJ2-3; no clear D gene. The CDR3 is 15 amino acids. Germline V gene sequence: CDR1 MNHEY, CDR2 SVGAGI. The ends were cut back, 3 bases at V and 2 bases at J, with 12 bases in the middle. This CDR3 reads CASSYGPFDTDTQYF. The CDR3, as DNA: TGTGCCAGCAGTTATGGCCCTTTTGACACAGATACGCAGTATTTT.

This sequence joins TRBV27 and TRBJ1-2, with D uncertain. CDR3 length: 14 residues. Trimming removed 5 bases at V and 2 bases at J, with 12 bases between. CDR1 and CDR2 from the germline V gene are MNHEY and SMNVEV (reference sequence). The CDR3 DNA is TGTGCCAGCAGTACCGGACTCCGGAACTATGGCTACACCTTC. As protein: CASSTGLRNYGYTF.

The genes are TRBV4-1 and TRBJ2-1; D uncertain. Germline values: CDR1 MGHRA, CDR2 YSYEKL. Trimming shortened V by 0 bases and J by 9 bases, and 12 bases separated the two germline ends. This CDR3 is 14 amino acids long. The CDR3 protein is CASSQESATGEQFF. The CDR3 DNA follows: TGCGCCAGCAGCCAAGAGAGTGCTACGGGTGAGCAGTTCTTC.

V is TRBV4-2 and J is TRBJ1-5; possibly TRBD1 for D (5 bases). This CDR3 region has 16 residues. V dropped 0 bases and J dropped 5 bases, with 14 bases sitting between them. Germline values: CDR1 LGHNA, CDR2 YNFKEQ. The CDR3, as DNA: TGTGCCAGCAGCCAAGAAGAGATAGGGGATTATCAGCCCCAGCATTTT. Residues: CASSQEEIGDYQPQHF.